Listed below are T cell receptor beta chains from one sample, sequenced in a study of shared clonotypes between healthy human individuals. The repertoire was sequenced with immunoSEQ multiplex PCR; TCRdb's copy has only in-frame clones and lacks some. The sample gives roughly 2.5 million clones, over 85% of which show up once; about 0.13% is in the top ten. The sample comprised naive CD4+ T cells sorted from blood. The receptors derive from a man younger than 35 in good health. Each CDR3 is given with its conserved first and last residue. Each record gives: J gene, D gene, V gene, CDR3 protein, CDR3 DNA. A D gene is named only where the DNA matches it firmly.

J gene: TRBJ2-1
D gene: TRBD2
V gene: TRBV2
CDR3 protein: CASSGSSGGPSAYNEQFF
CDR3 DNA: TGTGCCAGCAGTGGAAGTAGCGGGGGCCCTAGCGCCTACAATGAGCAGTTCTTC

J gene: TRBJ2-3
D gene: NA
V gene: TRBV6-4
CDR3 protein: CASSRTYATDTQYF
CDR3 DNA: TGTGCCAGCTCTCGGACCTACGCCACAGATACGCAGTATTTT

J gene: TRBJ1-6
D gene: TRBD1
V gene: TRBV6-5
CDR3 protein: CASTRETGVMSPLHF
CDR3 DNA: TGTGCCAGCACCCGAGAGACAGGGGTCATGTCACCCCTCCACTTT

J gene: TRBJ2-3
D gene: TRBD2
V gene: TRBV2
CDR3 protein: CASREGSTDTQYF
CDR3 DNA: TGTGCCAGTAGGGAGGGAAGCACAGATACGCAGTATTTT

J gene: TRBJ2-3
D gene: NA
V gene: TRBV7-2
CDR3 protein: CASSLVRLATSTDTQYF
CDR3 DNA: TGTGCCAGCAGCTTAGTGAGGCTAGCAACTAGCACAGATACGCAGTATTTT

J gene: TRBJ2-2
D gene: TRBD2
V gene: TRBV7-7
CDR3 protein: CASSLELPGGAGELFF
CDR3 DNA: TGTGCTAGCAGCTTAGAGTTACCGGGAGGGGCCGGGGAGCTGTTTTTT

J gene: TRBJ2-1
D gene: TRBD2
V gene: TRBV9
CDR3 protein: CASSVAGVSGRAGNEQFF
CDR3 DNA: TGTGCCAGCAGCGTAGCTGGGGTTAGCGGGAGGGCCGGCAATGAGCAGTTCTTC

J gene: TRBJ1-5
D gene: TRBD1
V gene: TRBV5-1
CDR3 protein: CASSLGDRGGDQPQHF
CDR3 DNA: TGCGCCAGCAGCTTGGGGGACAGGGGAGGGGATCAGCCCCAGCATTTT

J gene: TRBJ2-4
D gene: TRBD1
V gene: TRBV28
CDR3 protein: CASSVPRTQGAGNIQYF
CDR3 DNA: TGTGCCAGCAGTGTCCCCCGCACACAGGGGGCCGGAAACATTCAGTACTTC

J gene: TRBJ2-7
D gene: TRBD1
V gene: TRBV6-5
CDR3 protein: CASKRVQGAYEQYF
CDR3 DNA: TGTGCCAGCAAAAGGGTACAGGGGGCCTACGAGCAGTACTTC

J gene: TRBJ1-1
D gene: NA
V gene: TRBV7-2
CDR3 protein: CASSVQQGLSTEAFF
CDR3 DNA: TGTGCCAGCAGCGTCCAACAGGGCTTGAGCACTGAAGCTTTCTTT

J gene: TRBJ2-5
D gene: NA
V gene: TRBV28
CDR3 protein: CASSLMGSWGAETQYF
CDR3 DNA: TGTGCCAGCAGTTTAATGGGGTCGTGGGGGGCAGAGACCCAGTACTTC

J gene: TRBJ2-7
D gene: TRBD2
V gene: TRBV5-1
CDR3 protein: CASRRLAEESSYEQYF
CDR3 DNA: TGCGCCAGCAGAAGACTAGCGGAGGAAAGCTCCTACGAGCAGTACTTC

J gene: TRBJ2-6
D gene: NA
V gene: TRBV29-1
CDR3 protein: CSGSSGANVLTF
CDR3 DNA: TGCAGCGGGAGCTCTGGGGCCAACGTCCTGACTTTC

J gene: TRBJ1-2
D gene: NA
V gene: TRBV5-6
CDR3 protein: CASSLDRWAGGYTF
CDR3 DNA: TGTGCCAGCAGCTTGGACAGGTGGGCGGGCGGCTACACCTTC

J gene: TRBJ2-3
D gene: NA
V gene: TRBV9
CDR3 protein: CASSVVGGPDTQYF
CDR3 DNA: TGTGCCAGCAGCGTAGTTGGGGGGCCGGATACGCAGTATTTT

J gene: TRBJ2-7
D gene: NA
V gene: TRBV23-1
CDR3 protein: CASSIQGESYEQYF
CDR3 DNA: TGCGCCAGCAGTATCCAGGGAGAAAGCTACGAGCAGTACTTC

J gene: TRBJ2-3
D gene: TRBD2
V gene: TRBV30
CDR3 protein: CAWSAPVTSGGPSARGTQYF
CDR3 DNA: TGTGCCTGGAGTGCCCCGGTGACTAGCGGGGGGCCGTCCGCGCGGGGGACGCAGTATTTT

J gene: TRBJ2-1
D gene: NA
V gene: TRBV5-6
CDR3 protein: CASSFGQILYNEQFF
CDR3 DNA: TGTGCCAGCAGCTTTGGACAGATACTCTACAATGAGCAGTTCTTC

J gene: TRBJ2-3
D gene: TRBD2
V gene: TRBV6-5
CDR3 protein: CASTPGGADTQYF
CDR3 DNA: TGTGCCAGCACCCCGGGGGGGGCAGATACGCAGTATTTT

J gene: TRBJ2-3
D gene: NA
V gene: TRBV12-2
CDR3 protein: CASRLAHSGCTDTQYF
CDR3 DNA: TGTGCAAGTCGCTTAGCTCATAGCGGCTGCACAGATACGCAGTATTTT

J gene: TRBJ2-7
D gene: TRBD1
V gene: TRBV7-2
CDR3 protein: CASRPAGTGEFEQYF
CDR3 DNA: TGTGCCAGCAGACCAGCCGGGACAGGGGAATTCGAGCAGTACTTC

J gene: TRBJ2-1
D gene: TRBD2
V gene: TRBV4-1
CDR3 protein: CASSQGGRLAVNEQFF
CDR3 DNA: TGCGCCAGCAGCCAAGGTGGTAGACTAGCGGTAAATGAGCAGTTCTTC

J gene: TRBJ2-3
D gene: TRBD1
V gene: TRBV5-4
CDR3 protein: CASSRDRFSTDTQYF
CDR3 DNA: TGTGCCAGCAGCCGGGACAGGTTCAGCACAGATACGCAGTATTTT